This TCR beta chain was retrieved from a study of beta chain features in type 1 diabetes. This clone was seen a few times. Its cognate antigen is unknown. V was clipped by 6 bases and J by 7 bases; unmatched bases: 15. CDR1 is SGHRS, CDR2 YFSETQ, per germline. The CDR3 is 16 residues long. Study-level findings and limits: Across all four CD4+ subsets, people with type 1 diabetes showed modestly shorter TCRB CDR3s.

The whole isolated RNA underwent reverse transcription, so sequencing captured expressed TCRB transcripts. Libraries were prepared by immunoSEQ multiplex PCR; TCRdb keeps only in-frame clonotypes and omits some of them. The table lists fewer than 650,000 clones, less than 20% of them singletons, with 0.09% to 0.095% in the top ten. V and J are TRBV5-1 and TRBJ1-4, with 7 positions matching TRBD1. The TCR comes from a man younger than 35 in good health. Input material: naive CD4+ T cells from blood. This CDR3 is CASTQHTGTAIEKLFF. The CDR3 region has the DNA TGCGCCAGCACCCAACACACAGGGACAGCCATTGAAAAACTGTTTTTT.